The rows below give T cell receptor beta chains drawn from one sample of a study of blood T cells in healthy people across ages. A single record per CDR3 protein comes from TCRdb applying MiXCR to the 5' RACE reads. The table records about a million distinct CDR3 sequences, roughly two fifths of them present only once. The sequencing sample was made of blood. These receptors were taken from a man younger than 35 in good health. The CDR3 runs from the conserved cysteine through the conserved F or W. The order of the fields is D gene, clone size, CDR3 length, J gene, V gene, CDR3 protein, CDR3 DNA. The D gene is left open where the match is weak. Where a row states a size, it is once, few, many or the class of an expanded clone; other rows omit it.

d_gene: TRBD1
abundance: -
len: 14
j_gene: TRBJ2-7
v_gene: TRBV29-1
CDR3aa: CSVESPGQGYEQYF
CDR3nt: TGCAGCGTTGAATCCCCGGGACAGGGCTACGAGCAGTACTTC

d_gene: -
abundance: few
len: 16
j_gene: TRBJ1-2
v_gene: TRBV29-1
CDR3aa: CSVEQTSDHLNYGYTF
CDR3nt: TGCAGCGTTGAACAAACTTCCGATCACCTTAACTATGGCTACACCTTC

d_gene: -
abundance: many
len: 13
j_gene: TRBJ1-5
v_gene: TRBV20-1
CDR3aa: CSGKTGGNQPQHF
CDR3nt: TGCAGTGGTAAAACCGGGGGTAATCAGCCCCAGCATTTT

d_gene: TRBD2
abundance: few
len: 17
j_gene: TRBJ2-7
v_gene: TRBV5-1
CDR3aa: CASSSLAASSSYNEQYF
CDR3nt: TGCGCCAGCAGCTCACTAGCGGCCTCGAGCTCCTACAATGAGCAGTACTTC

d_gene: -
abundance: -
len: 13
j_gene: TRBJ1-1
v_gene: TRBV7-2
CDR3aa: CASTIGTRGEAFF
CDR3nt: TGTGCCAGCACAATTGGAACCAGGGGTGAAGCTTTCTTT

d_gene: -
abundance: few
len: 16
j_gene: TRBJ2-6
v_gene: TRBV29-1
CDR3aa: CSVEGPGTSGANVLTF
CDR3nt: TGCAGCGTTGAAGGTCCCGGAACCTCTGGGGCCAACGTCCTGACTTTC

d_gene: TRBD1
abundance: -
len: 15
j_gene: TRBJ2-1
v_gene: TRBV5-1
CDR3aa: CASSPGQERYNEQFF
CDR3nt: TGCGCCAGCAGCCCGGGACAGGAGAGGTACAATGAGCAGTTCTTC

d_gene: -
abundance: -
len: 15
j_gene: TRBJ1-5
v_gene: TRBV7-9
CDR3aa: CASSLVGTGNQPQHF
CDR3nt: TGTGCCAGCAGCTTAGTAGGGACGGGCAATCAGCCCCAGCATTTT

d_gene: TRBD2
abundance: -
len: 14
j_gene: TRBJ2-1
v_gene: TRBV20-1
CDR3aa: CSARRTGEGRMQFF
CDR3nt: TGCAGTGCTAGAAGAACGGGGGAGGGTAGGATGCAGTTCTTC

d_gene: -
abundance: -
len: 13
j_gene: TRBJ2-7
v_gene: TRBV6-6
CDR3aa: CASSVRDGYEQYF
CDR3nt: TGTGCCAGCAGTGTCCGGGACGGCTACGAGCAGTACTTC

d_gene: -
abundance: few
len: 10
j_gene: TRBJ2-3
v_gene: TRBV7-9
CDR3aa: CASFPDTQYF
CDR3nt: TGTGCCAGCTTTCCCGATACGCAGTATTTT

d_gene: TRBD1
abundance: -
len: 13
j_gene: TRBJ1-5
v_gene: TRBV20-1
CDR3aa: CSAPDRGLTAQHF
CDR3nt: TGCAGTGCCCCGGACAGGGGCTTAACGGCCCAGCATTTT

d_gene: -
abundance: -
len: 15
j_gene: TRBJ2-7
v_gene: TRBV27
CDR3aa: CASSPTGTFSYEQYF
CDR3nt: TGTGCCAGCAGTCCCACAGGGACTTTCTCCTACGAGCAGTACTTC

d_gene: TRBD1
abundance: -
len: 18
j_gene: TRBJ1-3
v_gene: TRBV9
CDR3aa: CASSVDPGQGAAGNTIYF
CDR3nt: TGTGCCAGCAGCGTAGATCCCGGACAGGGGGCGGCAGGAAACACCATATATTTT

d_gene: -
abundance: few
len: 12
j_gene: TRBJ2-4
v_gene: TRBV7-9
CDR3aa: CASSLDKGIQYF
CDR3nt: TGTGCCAGCAGCTTAGACAAGGGCATTCAGTACTTC

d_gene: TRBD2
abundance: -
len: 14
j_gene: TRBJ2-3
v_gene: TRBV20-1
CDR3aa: CSASGGGEADTQYF
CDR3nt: TGCAGTGCTAGTGGCGGGGGGGAGGCAGATACGCAGTATTTT

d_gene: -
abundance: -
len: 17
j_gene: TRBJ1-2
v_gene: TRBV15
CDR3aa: CATSPDFTLRTNYGYTF
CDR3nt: TGTGCCACCAGCCCTGATTTTACCCTTCGGACTAACTATGGCTACACCTTC

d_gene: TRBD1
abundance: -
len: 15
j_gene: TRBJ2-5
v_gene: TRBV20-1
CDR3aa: CSATKDRGMIETQYF
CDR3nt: TGCAGTGCTACAAAGGACAGGGGGATGATAGAGACCCAGTACTTC

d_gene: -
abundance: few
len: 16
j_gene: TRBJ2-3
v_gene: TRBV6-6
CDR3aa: CASSGRDVDSTDTQYF
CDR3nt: TGTGCCAGCTCGGGACGGGACGTAGATAGCACAGATACGCAGTATTTT

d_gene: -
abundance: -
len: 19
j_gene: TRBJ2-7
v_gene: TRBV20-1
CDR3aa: CSAKDARILRGPDPYEQYF
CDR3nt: TGCAGTGCTAAAGATGCCCGAATACTTCGGGGGCCGGACCCCTACGAGCAGTACTTC

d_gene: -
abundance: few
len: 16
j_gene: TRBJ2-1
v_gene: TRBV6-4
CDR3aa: CASSQSVVARRNEQFF
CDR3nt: TGTGCCAGCAGCCAATCGGTGGTAGCTAGGCGGAATGAGCAGTTCTTC

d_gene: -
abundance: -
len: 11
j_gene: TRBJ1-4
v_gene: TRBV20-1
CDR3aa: CSASKGEKLFF
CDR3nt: TGCAGTGCTAGTAAGGGTGAAAAACTGTTTTTT